Listed here are 20 T cell receptor beta chains from one sample, sequenced in a study of cytomegalovirus exposure and HLA in healthy donors. Sequencing was performed with immunoSEQ multiplex PCR; in TCRdb, only in-frame clones are kept and a portion is missing. The data hold 150,000 to 200,000 clones, with around 84% observed a single time. Sequencing was carried out using PBMCs. The source of these receptors is a man aged 18-30 years in good health and CMV-seropositive.

The gene calls are TRBV28 and TRBJ1-5; 7 bases are a match to TRBD1. Germline loops: CDR1 MDHEN, CDR2 SYDVKM. Trimming took 6 bases from V and 7 from J; bases not matched to a gene: 9. The CDR3 extends over 14 amino acids. This CDR3 reads CASSPTGFGQPQHF. CDR3 in DNA: TGTGCCAGCAGCCCGACAGGGTTTGGACAGCCCCAGCATTTT.

The rearrangement links TRBV10-1 to TRBJ2-1; 8 bases fit TRBD2. V shed 9 bases and J 7 bases; nucleotides not matched to a gene: 8. Per the germline V gene, CDR1 is WNHNN and CDR2 is SYGVQD (reference sequence). This CDR3 contains 13 residues. This CDR3 is CARKRESANEQFF. The CDR3 DNA is TGCGCCAGGAAGCGGGAGTCGGCAAATGAGCAGTTCTTC.

The rearrangement joins TRBV11-2 to TRBJ2-1, with D maybe TRBD1 (6 bases). The CDR3 is 15 residues long. Trimming took 5 bases from V and 0 from J, leaving 11 bases between them. Germline values: CDR1 SGHAT, CDR2 FQNNGV. The CDR3 nucleotides read TGTGCCAGCAGCGGGGGCCTGAGCTCCTACAATGAGCAGTTCTTC. Translating gives CASSGGLSSYNEQFF.

The V and J genes are TRBV7-8 and TRBJ2-2; 14 bases line up with TRBD2. The CDR3 contains 15 residues. Trimming at V came to 3 bases and at J to 11 bases, leaving 5 bases not matched to a gene. CDR1 and CDR2 (germline): SGHVS, FQNEAQ. Here the CDR3 DNA reads TGTGCCAGCAGCTTCGGACTAGCGGGGGGCGCTGAGCTGTTTTTT. This translates into CASSFGLAGGAELFF.

The CDR3 DNA reads TGTGCCACCCGTCCCACCGGGACAGGGGCGGGCGAGACCCAGTACTTC. Protein product: CATRPTGTGAGETQYF. The rearrangement links TRBV4-2 to TRBJ2-5, with 10 bases matching TRBD1. J lost 5 bases, V lost 10 bases, and 16 bases had no gene match. The CDR3 runs 16 residues. CDR1 is LGHNA and CDR2 is YNFKEQ in the germline V gene.

This chain uses TRBV11-2 with TRBJ2-2, with TRBD1 as a possible D gene (6 bases). The CDR3 sequence is 17 residues long. Germline values: CDR1 SGHAT, CDR2 FQNNGV. Deletions cut 0 bases from V and 3 bases from J, with 14 bases between. CDR3 nucleotides: TGTGCCAGCAGCTTAGACCTCCGCAGGGGACACACCGGGGAGCTGTTTTTT. Translation gives CASSLDLRRGHTGELFF.

The V and J genes are TRBV28 and TRBJ2-5; 9 nucleotides match TRBD2. The V segment lost 4 bases and the J segment 3 bases; nucleotides outside the gene matches: 9. The length of the CDR3 is 16 residues. The germline gives CDR1 MDHEN, CDR2 SYDVKM. CDR3 loop: CASSSRVLAGEETQYF. CDR3 nucleotides: TGTGCCAGCAGTTCCAGGGTCTTAGCGGGAGAAGAGACCCAGTACTTC. Combining the CDR3 with reference TRBV28 and TRBJ2-5 gives the whole variable domain DVKVTQSSRYLVKRTGEKVFLECVQDMDHENMFWYRQDPGLGLRLIYFSYDVKMKEKGDIPEGYSVSREKKERFSLILESASTNQTSMYLCASSSRVLAGEETQYFGPGTRLLVL.

Regarding this clone: Its ends do not fully match the called genes, so a read error is possible. The chain combines TRBV6-1 with TRBJ2-7, with 9 bases identical to TRBD1. The CDR3 runs 10 residues. Germline loops: CDR1 MNHNS, CDR2 SASEGT. This chain's CDR3 is CASHRDRVFF. The CDR3 region has the DNA TGTGCCAGCCACCGGGACAGGGTGTTCTTC.

This clone was seen a handful of times. The chain uses TRBV9 and TRBJ1-1; tentative D call: TRBD1 (5 bases). Trimming removed 0 bases from V and 4 bases from J, with 7 bases in between. This CDR3 is built from 13 residues. Per germline, CDR1 SGDLS and CDR2 YYNGEE. Written as DNA, the CDR3 is TGTGCCAGCAGCGTAGAAAGGGGCACTGAAGCTTTCTTT. This codes for CASSVERGTEAFF.

The chain recombines TRBV27 with TRBJ1-1; 9 nucleotides match TRBD1. Germline V gene sequence: CDR1 MNHEY, CDR2 SMNVEV (reference sequence). The CDR3 runs 14 residues. V dropped 5 bases and J dropped 4; count of bases not matched to a gene: 5. DNA for the CDR3: TGTGCCAGCAGTCTCCTGACAGGGGGCACTGAAGCTTTCTTT. It specifies CASSLLTGGTEAFF.

This sequence joins TRBV7-3 and TRBJ2-7; TRBD2 aligns across 15 bases. The V gene end was trimmed by 8 bases and the J gene end by 4 bases; junction bases not matched to a gene: 3. The CDR3 totals 14 residues. The V gene's germline CDR1 is SGHTA and CDR2 FQGTGA. DNA of the CDR3: TGTGCCAGCCTCGGGACTAGCGGGAGGTACGAGCAGTACTTC. As protein: CASLGTSGRYEQYF.

This chain joins TRBV30 and TRBJ2-5; 7 positions match TRBD2. The germline V gene has CDR1 GTSNPN and CDR2 SVGIG (reference sequence). The V and J ends lost 0 bases and 2 bases, in that order; junction bases with no gene match: 6. The CDR3 length is 15 residues. Here the CDR3 DNA reads TGTGCCTGGAGTGTACATAGCGGGTATCAAGAGACCCAGTACTTC. Translating it yields CAWSVHSGYQETQYF.

This sequence joins TRBV27 and TRBJ2-2, with D maybe TRBD2 (6 bases). CDR1 and CDR2 (germline): MNHEY, SMNVEV (reference sequence). This CDR3 has 12 amino acids. Between the trimmed V and J ends, which lost 7 bases and 8 bases, there was a span of 11 bases. In DNA, the CDR3 is TGTGCCAGCACCGCAGGAGGGGGGGAGCTGTTTTTT. It is translated as CASTAGGGELFF.

The CDR3 bases are TGTGCCGGATTAAGGACGGGAAACAATGAGCAGTTCTTC. Translating it yields CAGLRTGNNEQFF. The rearrangement joins TRBV5-4 to TRBJ2-1, with D tentatively TRBD2 (5 bases). The length of the CDR3 is 13 residues. The V end lost 10 bases, the J end lost 5 bases, and 16 bases lay between the germline ends. Germline CDR1 SGHNT, CDR2 YYREEE (reference sequence). The full variable domain, rest sourced from reference TRBV5-4 and TRBJ2-1, is ETGVTQSPTHLIKTRGQQVTLRCSSQSGHNTVSWYQQALGQGPQFIFQYYREEENGRGNFPPRFSGLQFPNYSSELNVNALELDDSALYLCAGLRTGNNEQFFGPGTRLTVL.

V usage is TRBV7-3 and J usage is TRBJ2-1, with a weak D call TRBD1 (5 bases). CDR1 and CDR2 (germline): SGHTA, FQGTGA. This CDR3 has 14 residues. The V and J ends lost 5 bases and 7 bases respectively, with 15 bases between them. For the CDR3, the DNA is TGTGCCAGCAGCCCAGATGGGGCAAGAAATGAGCAGTTCTTC. Its translation: CASSPDGARNEQFF.

CDR3 protein: CASSFSTSRTNEQFF. Here the CDR3 DNA reads TGCGCCAGCAGCTTCTCGACTAGCCGGACAAATGAGCAGTTCTTC. The chain has TRBV5-1 and TRBJ2-1, with 7 bases that match TRBD2. CDR1 and CDR2 from the germline V gene are SGHRS and YFSETQ. The V gene end was trimmed by 2 bases and the J gene end by 7 bases; junction bases not matched to a gene: 9. CDR3 length equals 15 residues.

This clone has only a few counts. J is TRBJ2-7 and V is TRBV18; D unclear. CDR1 and CDR2 from the germline V gene are KGHSH and LQKENI. Between the trimmed V and J ends, which lost 3 bases and 1 base, there was a span of 13 bases. The CDR3 is made up of 15 amino acids. The CDR3 DNA is TGTGCCAGCTCACCGCCTGGTTTACTTTCCTACGAGCAGTACTTC. It translates to CASSPPGLLSYEQYF.

The genes are TRBV2 and TRBJ2-7, with 11 bases matching TRBD2. The CDR3 sequence is 15 residues long. The V gene end was trimmed by 6 bases and the J gene end by 7 bases; junction bases not matched to a gene: 11. The V gene's germline CDR1 is SNHLY and CDR2 FYNNEI. The CDR3 is CASSPELAGVKEQYF. CDR3 DNA sequence: TGTGCCAGCAGCCCCGAACTAGCGGGAGTTAAGGAGCAGTACTTC.

CDR3 nucleotides: TGTGCCAGCAGCCCACTAGCGGGAGGCAATGAGCAGTTCTTC. This gives the protein CASSPLAGGNEQFF. The chain uses TRBV11-2 and TRBJ2-1; TRBD2 agrees at 12 bases. Trimming cost V 5 bases and J 6 bases; bases outside gene matches: 2. There are 14 residues in the CDR3. Germline CDR1 SGHAT, CDR2 FQNNGV.

The table lists this clone with a count of one. The V call is TRBV5-4, the J call TRBJ2-1; D is unclear. The length of the CDR3 is 15 residues. Trimming cost V 0 bases and J 7 bases, with 14 bases left between them. Per the germline V gene, CDR1 is SGHNT and CDR2 is YYREEE (reference sequence). In nucleotides, the CDR3 is TGTGCCAGCAGCTTGGGTGGGCCGCAGGTGAATGAGCAGTTCTTC. Its translation: CASSLGGPQVNEQFF.